This is a list of T cell receptor beta chains from one sample in a study of T-cell reconstitution after alpha-beta-depleted transplantation in children. TCRdb recomputed calls from the PCR reads with MiXCR, one row per CDR3 protein. The sample lists 360,000 or so distinct CDR3 sequences, 20% seen once, with approximately 3.8% in the top ten. Sequenced here: PBMCs from the stem cell graft donor, sampled from the stem cell graft. The origin of the receptors is a human donor who donated a stem cell graft to a child with acute myeloid leukemia. CDR3s include the opening cysteine and the closing phenylalanine or tryptophan. The order of the fields is D gene, V gene, J gene, clone size, CDR3 DNA, CDR3 protein. The D gene is left open where the match is weak. Clone size is not always given. Where it is, it says once, few, many or a class for expanded clones.

d_call: TRBD2; v_call: TRBV20-1; j_call: TRBJ2-1; clone_size: -; cdr3_nt: TGCAGTGTGAGGGCTAGCGGGAGGGCCACGGATGAGCAGTTCTTC; cdr3_aa: CSVRASGRATDEQFF
d_call: -; v_call: TRBV20-1; j_call: TRBJ2-5; clone_size: few; cdr3_nt: TGCAGTGCTAGAGACCCGGGACCACACCAAGAGACCCAGTACTTC; cdr3_aa: CSARDPGPHQETQYF
d_call: -; v_call: TRBV29-1; j_call: TRBJ1-1; clone_size: few; cdr3_nt: TGCAGCGGAGCCAGGACTGAAGCTTTCTTT; cdr3_aa: CSGARTEAFF
d_call: -; v_call: TRBV29-1; j_call: TRBJ2-7; clone_size: -; cdr3_nt: TGCAGCGTTGAAGAGTCGAGTGTTCCCTACGAGCAGTACTTC; cdr3_aa: CSVEESSVPYEQYF
d_call: -; v_call: TRBV5-1; j_call: TRBJ1-4; clone_size: few; cdr3_nt: TGCGCCACCCGGGGCGGCGGAACTAATGAAAAACTGTTTTTT; cdr3_aa: CATRGGGTNEKLFF
d_call: -; v_call: TRBV19; j_call: TRBJ2-1; clone_size: -; cdr3_nt: TGTGCCAGTAGTGCTAGCCTAGGCAATGAGCAGTTCTTC; cdr3_aa: CASSASLGNEQFF
d_call: -; v_call: TRBV12-3/TRBV12-4; j_call: TRBJ2-3; clone_size: many; cdr3_nt: TGTGCCAGCAGTTTGGACACTCGCACAGATACGCAGTATTTT; cdr3_aa: CASSLDTRTDTQYF
d_call: -; v_call: TRBV11-2; j_call: TRBJ2-1; clone_size: -; cdr3_nt: TGTGCCAGCAGCTTAGGTACAGGGATCGCCAATGAGCAGTTCTTC; cdr3_aa: CASSLGTGIANEQFF
d_call: -; v_call: TRBV12-3/TRBV12-4; j_call: TRBJ2-3; clone_size: -; cdr3_nt: TGTGCCAGCAGTTCGGAAACAGATACGCAGTATTTT; cdr3_aa: CASSSETDTQYF
d_call: -; v_call: TRBV29-1; j_call: TRBJ2-1; clone_size: -; cdr3_nt: TGCAGCGTTGGGAGGGTCAATGAGCAGTTCTTC; cdr3_aa: CSVGRVNEQFF
d_call: -; v_call: TRBV29-1; j_call: TRBJ2-2; clone_size: few; cdr3_nt: TGCAGCGTCCCCGAGGGGAGCGGGGAGCTGTTTTTT; cdr3_aa: CSVPEGSGELFF
d_call: -; v_call: TRBV7-9; j_call: TRBJ2-1; clone_size: few; cdr3_nt: TGTGCCAGCAGCTTAAGTAGCACTAGCCCCTACAATGAGCAGTTCTTC; cdr3_aa: CASSLSSTSPYNEQFF
d_call: -; v_call: TRBV12-3/TRBV12-4; j_call: TRBJ2-7; clone_size: -; cdr3_nt: TGTGCCAGCAGCGAGCTACCAGGGACCGAGCAGTACTTC; cdr3_aa: CASSELPGTEQYF
d_call: TRBD2; v_call: TRBV25-1; j_call: TRBJ2-1; clone_size: -; cdr3_nt: TGTGCCAGCAGTGAATTCGAATCTGGCGGGAGGACCTACAATGAGCAGTTCTTC; cdr3_aa: CASSEFESGGRTYNEQFF
d_call: -; v_call: TRBV18; j_call: TRBJ2-3; clone_size: few; cdr3_nt: TGTGCCAGCTCACCACAGAACACAGATACGCAGTATTTT; cdr3_aa: CASSPQNTDTQYF
d_call: -; v_call: TRBV21-1; j_call: TRBJ2-1; clone_size: few; cdr3_nt: TGTGCCAGCAGCAAAGGTTGGGGAGGGACAGTCTTTTACAATGAGCAGTTCTTC; cdr3_aa: CASSKGWGGTVFYNEQFF
d_call: -; v_call: TRBV28; j_call: TRBJ2-3; clone_size: -; cdr3_nt: TGTGCCAGCAGCACCTCGGCGGGACATGATACGCAGTATTTT; cdr3_aa: CASSTSAGHDTQYF
d_call: TRBD2; v_call: TRBV7-2; j_call: TRBJ2-7; clone_size: many; cdr3_nt: TGTGCCAGCAGCCCTTCGGGGGGCGAGCAGTACTTC; cdr3_aa: CASSPSGGEQYF
d_call: -; v_call: TRBV10-3; j_call: TRBJ2-3; clone_size: many; cdr3_nt: TGTGCCATCAGTGCGATAGATACGCAGTATTTT; cdr3_aa: CAISAIDTQYF
d_call: -; v_call: TRBV12-3/TRBV12-4; j_call: TRBJ1-1; clone_size: -; cdr3_nt: TGTGCCAGCAGCCCTGGACGGGGGGCGTCTAACACTGAAGCTTTCTTT; cdr3_aa: CASSPGRGASNTEAFF
d_call: TRBD1; v_call: TRBV27; j_call: TRBJ1-1; clone_size: -; cdr3_nt: TGTGCCAGCAGTTTATCCCTTCCGGGACAGGGGACTGAAGCTTTCTTT; cdr3_aa: CASSLSLPGQGTEAFF
d_call: -; v_call: TRBV6-2/TRBV6-3; j_call: TRBJ2-7; clone_size: -; cdr3_nt: TGTGCCAGCAGTCCCCGGGTTAGCGGTGAGCAGTACTTC; cdr3_aa: CASSPRVSGEQYF
d_call: TRBD1; v_call: TRBV7-3; j_call: TRBJ2-7; clone_size: few; cdr3_nt: TGTGCCAGCAGCAAAACAGGGGGCAGGGACGAGCAGTACTTC; cdr3_aa: CASSKTGGRDEQYF
d_call: TRBD2; v_call: TRBV29-1; j_call: TRBJ2-1; clone_size: -; cdr3_nt: TGCAGCGCCGGGACTAGCGAGCGCTCCTACAATGAGCAGTTCTTC; cdr3_aa: CSAGTSERSYNEQFF
d_call: TRBD1; v_call: TRBV15; j_call: TRBJ2-7; clone_size: few; cdr3_nt: TGTGCCACCAGCAGACACCGGGACAGCACCTACGAGCAGTACTTC; cdr3_aa: CATSRHRDSTYEQYF
d_call: TRBD2; v_call: TRBV25-1; j_call: TRBJ2-5; clone_size: -; cdr3_nt: TGTGCCAGCAGTGAGGAAGCGGGAGTAGAGACCCAGTACTTC; cdr3_aa: CASSEEAGVETQYF
d_call: -; v_call: TRBV20-1; j_call: TRBJ2-7; clone_size: many; cdr3_nt: TGCAGTGCTACATTTGGGGGGACCTACGAGCAGTACTTC; cdr3_aa: CSATFGGTYEQYF
d_call: -; v_call: TRBV5-5; j_call: TRBJ2-7; clone_size: few; cdr3_nt: TGTGCCAGCAGCCGTGGGACCGAGACTTCCTACGAGCAGTACTTC; cdr3_aa: CASSRGTETSYEQYF
d_call: TRBD1; v_call: TRBV7-9; j_call: TRBJ2-1; clone_size: -; cdr3_nt: TGTGCCAGCAGCGTAGTGGCGGGACAGGGAGACAATGAGCAGTTCTTC; cdr3_aa: CASSVVAGQGDNEQFF
d_call: -; v_call: TRBV29-1; j_call: TRBJ1-1; clone_size: few; cdr3_nt: TGCAGCGTTGATTTAGGGAACACTGAAGCTTTCTTT; cdr3_aa: CSVDLGNTEAFF
d_call: -; v_call: TRBV5-1; j_call: TRBJ1-2; clone_size: -; cdr3_nt: TGCGCCAGCAGCTTGGGCAGGGAGATCCCTAACTATGGCTACACCTTC; cdr3_aa: CASSLGREIPNYGYTF
d_call: TRBD1; v_call: TRBV29-1; j_call: TRBJ2-2; clone_size: few; cdr3_nt: TGCAGCGTTTCCCCGGGACAGGGGGTTCCCGGGGAGCTGTTTTTT; cdr3_aa: CSVSPGQGVPGELFF
d_call: TRBD2; v_call: TRBV20-1; j_call: TRBJ2-5; clone_size: -; cdr3_nt: TGCAGCCGACCTAGCGGCTCCGTCGCGGAGACCCAGTACTTC; cdr3_aa: CSRPSGSVAETQYF
d_call: -; v_call: TRBV20-1; j_call: TRBJ2-7; clone_size: few; cdr3_nt: TGCAGTGCTAGGGCTAGTATCGACGAGCAGTACTTC; cdr3_aa: CSARASIDEQYF
d_call: -; v_call: TRBV7-9; j_call: TRBJ2-1; clone_size: -; cdr3_nt: TGTGCCAGCAGCTCCTTTTGGGGCAGCTCCTACAATGAGCAGTTCTTC; cdr3_aa: CASSSFWGSSYNEQFF
d_call: -; v_call: TRBV20-1; j_call: TRBJ2-3; clone_size: few; cdr3_nt: TGCAGTGCTAAGGGCAGGGCAAACACAGATACGCAGTATTTT; cdr3_aa: CSAKGRANTDTQYF
d_call: TRBD1; v_call: TRBV11-2; j_call: TRBJ2-1; clone_size: -; cdr3_nt: TGTGCCAGCAGCTCGTACACAGGGACAGGCTACAATGAGCAGTTCTTC; cdr3_aa: CASSSYTGTGYNEQFF
d_call: TRBD2; v_call: TRBV2; j_call: TRBJ2-5; clone_size: -; cdr3_nt: TGTGCCATCAGCGTTGACACTAGCGGGTATTATCCCCAGTACTTC; cdr3_aa: CAISVDTSGYYPQYF
d_call: -; v_call: TRBV20-1; j_call: TRBJ2-1; clone_size: -; cdr3_nt: TGCAGTGCACCCCCGCGGCAGGGTGGCAATGAGCAGTTCTTC; cdr3_aa: CSAPPRQGGNEQFF
d_call: TRBD1; v_call: TRBV28; j_call: TRBJ2-7; clone_size: few; cdr3_nt: TGTGCCAGCAGTCTGGACAGGGGAGTGGGTGAGCAGTACTTC; cdr3_aa: CASSLDRGVGEQYF